The TCR beta chain under discussion was sequenced for a study of shared clonotypes between healthy human individuals. This CDR3 is 14 amino acids long. CDR1 is LGHNA and CDR2 is YSLEER in the germline V gene. The V end was cut by 2 bases, the J end by 4 bases, with 9 bases between. Naive CD8 cells lacked CD45RO and underwent positive selection for CCR7, leaving out terminally differentiated effector memory CD45RA+ cells. Free of recent acute infections or vaccinations, the donors were healthy HIV-negative adults. Libraries were prepared by immunoSEQ multiplex PCR; TCRdb keeps only in-frame clonotypes and omits some of them. Seen here are roughly 1,800,000 clones, about 94% observed once, and the top ten hold roughly 1.2%.

Sequenced sample: naive CD8+ T cells sorted from blood. The chain couples TRBV4-3 to TRBJ2-1; D is ambiguous. The source is a man aged 18-30 years in good health. CDR3 nucleotide sequence: TGCGCCAGCAGCCAATCTACATTTTACAATGAGCAGTTCTTC. Translation: CASSQSTFYNEQFF.